The clone carrying this T cell receptor (beta chain) was counted between two and nine times. Generated by immunoSEQ multiplex PCR, the TCRdb table keeps only in-frame clones and is missing some. Of roughly 330,000 clones detected, approximately 90% appear once; the ten largest clones hold approximately 1%. The data stem from a study of cytomegalovirus exposure and HLA in healthy donors. V dropped 1 base and J dropped 5 bases, with 3 bases sitting between them. Germline lookup yields CDR1 SGDLS and CDR2 YYNGEE. The CDR3 totals 12 residues. This chain joins TRBV9 and TRBJ2-2; D call uncertain. The sequencing input was PBMCs. The receptor was isolated from a woman in her thirties in good health and CMV-seropositive. The CDR3 bases are TGTGCCAGCAGCGTAATTACCGGGGAGCTGTTTTTT. Protein sequence: CASSVITGELFF.